This T cell receptor (beta chain) came from a study of cytomegalovirus exposure and HLA in healthy donors. Points from the study as a whole: The classifier reportedly diagnosed cytomegalovirus status with high specificity and sensitivity. Associated with cytomegalovirus, according to the listing, were 150 to 200 TCR beta chains.

TCRdb's copy holds only in-frame clones and misses some; the assay was immunoSEQ multiplex PCR. The sample comprises 300,000 to 400,000 clones, around 90% of which are singletons, and around 0.91% rests with the top ten. In the case of this clone: As yet, its antigen is unknown.

Separation from the roughly 690-subject first cohort characterized the 120-subject validation cohort, to which the donors belonged. The V gene's germline CDR1 is SGHKS and CDR2 YYEKEE (reference sequence). The CDR3 is 15 residues long. V lost 0 bases, J lost 9 bases, and 13 bases lay in between. The sample consisted of PBMCs. This sequence joins TRBV5-5 and TRBJ1-6; no reliable D call. This receptor was taken from a young man in good health and CMV-seronegative. The CDR3 sequence is CASSLEVNSRSPLHF. The DNA of the CDR3 is TGTGCCAGCAGCTTGGAGGTTAACAGCCGTTCACCCCTCCACTTT. Using reference TRBV5-5 and TRBJ1-6 for the parts outside the CDR3, the full variable domain is DAGVTQSPTHLIKTRGQQVTLRCSPISGHKSVSWYQQVLGQGPQFIFQYYEKEERGRGNFPDRFSARQFPNYSSELNVNALLLGDSALYLCASSLEVNSRSPLHFGNGTRLTVT.